This T cell receptor (beta chain) is from a study of T cell responses to AZD1222 COVID-19 vaccine. Study-level background: Second-dose recipients at about 4 or about 12 weeks were treated as one pooled group.

The V gene end was trimmed by 2 bases and the J gene end by 3 bases; junction bases not matched to a gene: 5. The CDR3 consists of 15 residues. Germline lookup yields CDR1 SEHNR and CDR2 FQNEAQ (reference sequence). Study findings and constraints: Seropositive status at baseline applied to only six AZD1222 recipients.

Clones were read by immunoSEQ multiplex PCR, and TCRdb kept only the in-frame ones, dropping some. The data contain about 120,000 clones, 90% of them singletons. With respect to this clone: The antigen is not known.

Sequenced here: peripheral blood, sampled on day 0 of AZD1222 vaccination. The gene calls are TRBV7-9 and TRBJ1-1, with 8 bases that match TRBD1. The source is an adult in good health. CDR3 sequence (DNA): TGTGCCAGCAGCTTAACGGGGACAGGCTACACTGAAGCTTTCTTT. Amino acids: CASSLTGTGYTEAFF.